The present entry profiles one TCR beta chain with its context. What it recognizes is unknown. CDR1 is SGHVS and CDR2 is FNYEAQ in the germline V gene. The CDR3 loop spans 15 amino acids. V was shortened by 5 bases and J by 3 bases, with 13 bases between the two germline ends. This record comes from a study of identifying expanded T cells in peripheral blood. Overall study results and limits: Approximately 1.2 clones differed between technical replicates, versus approximately 17 and 20 over time. Variance in clone template counts between roughly two-week samples significantly increased with total template count across all healthy donors.

Healthy donors had no documented immune events, such as infections, while sampled. Sequencing was performed with immunoSEQ multiplex PCR; in TCRdb, only in-frame clones are kept and a portion is missing. The repertoire holds 120,000 or so clones, roughly 84% seen once, with 3% to 3.5% in the top ten. The chain joins TRBV7-6 to TRBJ1-4; unclear D gene. The sequence derives from a person aged 18-69 years in good health. The sequenced sample was blood. The CDR3 sequence: CASSPMADANEKLFF. CDR3 bases: TGTGCCAGCAGCCCGATGGCAGACGCTAATGAAAAACTGTTTTTT.